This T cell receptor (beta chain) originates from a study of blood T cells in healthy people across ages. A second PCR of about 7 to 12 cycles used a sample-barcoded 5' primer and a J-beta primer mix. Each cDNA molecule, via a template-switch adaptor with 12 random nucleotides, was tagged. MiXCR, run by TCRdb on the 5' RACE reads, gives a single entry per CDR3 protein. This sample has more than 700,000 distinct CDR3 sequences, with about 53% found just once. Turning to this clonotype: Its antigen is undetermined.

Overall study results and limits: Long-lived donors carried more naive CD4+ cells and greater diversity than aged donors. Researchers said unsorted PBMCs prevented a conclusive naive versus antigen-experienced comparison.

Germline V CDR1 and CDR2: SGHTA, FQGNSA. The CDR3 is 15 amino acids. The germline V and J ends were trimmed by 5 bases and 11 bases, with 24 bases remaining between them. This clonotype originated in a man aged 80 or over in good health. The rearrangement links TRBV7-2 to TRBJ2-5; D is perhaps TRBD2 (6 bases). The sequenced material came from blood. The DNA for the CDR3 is TGTGCCAGCAGCGCAGGACTATTGTCGTATGCTGAGCAGTACTTC. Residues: CASSAGLLSYAEQYF.